This T cell receptor (beta chain) appears in the sequencing data of a study of blood T cell repertoires in COVID-19. Data came from immunoSEQ multiplex PCR; TCRdb stores just in-frame clones and leaves some out. The repertoire holds more than 60,000 clones, with around nine tenths as singletons. CDR1 is KGHDR and CDR2 is SFDVKD in the germline V gene. Trimming shortened V by 3 bases and J by 5 bases, and 9 bases separated the two germline ends. This CDR3 spans 13 amino acids. The TCR originated in a woman aged 80 or older with active or convalescent COVID-19. This chain joins TRBV24-1 and TRBJ2-5, with D possibly being TRBD2 (6 bases). The sequencing sample was made of peripheral blood. The CDR3 region has the DNA TGTGCCACCAGTGATGCAGGGAGGGAGACCCAGTACTTC. Protein sequence: CATSDAGRETQYF.